The 26 T cell receptor beta chains given below trace back to one sample, sequenced in a study of blood T cell repertoires in COVID-19. The assay was immunoSEQ multiplex PCR, and TCRdb's table has in-frame clones only and misses some. Of 250,000 to 350,000 clones in the sample, under 90% were seen once. Sequencing was performed on PBMCs or T cells enriched from blood (not recorded which). Every receptor here comes from a woman aged 50 to 60 who had been exposed to COVID-19.

A word on this clone: The junction differs from germline at one of its ends, possibly a read error. V is TRBV3-1 (or the pseudogene TRBV3-2) and J is TRBJ1-2; 8 nucleotides align to TRBD1. In germline, CDR1 is LGHDT, CDR2 YNNKEL (reference sequence). The CDR3 totals 12 residues. Here the CDR3 DNA reads TGTGCCAGCAGCCAAGAATGGGACAGGCTTCACTTC. Amino acids: CASSQEWDRLHF.

The genes are TRBV27 and TRBJ2-1, with D tentatively TRBD2 (5 bases). The CDR3 covers 16 residues. Germline V gene sequence: CDR1 MNHEY, CDR2 SMNVEV (reference sequence). The ends were cut back, 2 bases at V and 0 bases at J, with 11 bases in the middle. As DNA, the CDR3 is TGTGCCAGCAGTTTAGTGGGCGCGGGCTCCTACAATGAGCAGTTCTTC. It translates to CASSLVGAGSYNEQFF.

This clone was counted between two and nine times. The rearrangement links TRBV4-2 to TRBJ1-6; D ambiguous. V lost 0 bases and J 0 bases, leaving 9 bases between the germline ends. There are 17 residues in the CDR3. CDR1 and CDR2 from the germline V gene are LGHNA and YNFKEQ. The CDR3 here is CASSQEHLSSYNSPLHF. In nucleotides, the CDR3 is TGTGCCAGCAGCCAAGAGCACTTAAGCTCCTATAATTCACCCCTCCACTTT.

The count of this clone is one. The chain links TRBV6-4 to TRBJ2-1, with 7 bases aligning to TRBD1. The germline CDR1 and CDR2 sequences are MRHNA and SNTAGT. The trim removed 8 bases at V and 7 bases at J, leaving 8 bases unmatched. This CDR3 is 13 amino acids long. The CDR3 loop reads CASGGQDGNEQFF. The CDR3 bases are TGTGCCAGCGGAGGACAGGATGGGAATGAGCAGTTCTTC.

This clone was detected only once. The V gene is TRBV19, the J gene TRBJ2-3, with 7 bases lining up with TRBD2. The CDR3 spans 15 residues. CDR1 LNHDA and CDR2 SQIVND come from the germline V gene (reference sequence). After removal of 7 bases from V and 10 bases from J, the junction contained 17 bases not matched to a gene. The CDR3 sequence: CASTGRGGVRTSQYF. The CDR3 DNA reads TGTGCCAGTACCGGACGGGGAGGGGTGAGGACGTCGCAGTATTTT.

V usage is TRBV6-1 and J usage is TRBJ1-1; 7 nucleotides agree with TRBD1. This CDR3 is built from 18 residues. The germline V gene has CDR1 MNHNS and CDR2 SASEGT. V lost 0 bases to trimming and J lost 1 base; unmatched junction nucleotides: 11. The CDR3 coding sequence is TGTGCCAGCAGTGAAGCGGACCGGGACAGCTTAAAGAACACTGAAGCTTTCTTT. The encoded protein is CASSEADRDSLKNTEAFF.

Written as DNA, the CDR3 is TGTGCCAGCTCACCTTCCGGGACAGGGAAAGTGTACGAGCAGTACTTC. As protein: CASSPSGTGKVYEQYF. The chain combines TRBV18 with TRBJ2-7; 9 nucleotides match TRBD1. Germline CDR1 is KGHSH and CDR2 is LQKENI. The CDR3 is 16 amino acids. With 3 bases clipped from V and 4 bases from J, the junction kept 10 bases outside the gene matches.

This clone was seen only a few times. V gene TRBV28 combines with J gene TRBJ2-7, with 7 bases matching TRBD1. The V gene end was trimmed by 11 bases and the J gene end by 5 bases; junction bases not matched to a gene: 12. From germline, CDR1 is MDHEN and CDR2 SYDVKM. This CDR3 contains 13 residues. In nucleotides, the CDR3 is TGTGCCGGCAACAGGGGAGTGGACCACGAGCAGTACTTC. Amino acid sequence: CAGNRGVDHEQYF. The full variable domain, its missing parts supplied by reference TRBV28 and TRBJ2-7, is DVKVTQSSRYLVKRTGEKVFLECVQDMDHENMFWYRQDPGLGLRLIYFSYDVKMKEKGDIPEGYSVSREKKERFSLILESASTNQTSMYLCAGNRGVDHEQYFGPGTRLTVT.

The chain combines TRBV28 with TRBJ2-1; D is undetermined. V was shortened by 6 bases and J by 6 bases, with 15 bases between the two germline ends. The germline V gene has CDR1 MDHEN and CDR2 SYDVKM. The length of the CDR3 is 14 residues. The CDR3 DNA sequence: TGTGCCAGCAGCCAACCCGCGCAGGTCAATGAGCAGTTCTTC. It yields the protein CASSQPAQVNEQFF.

The genes are TRBV28 and TRBJ1-5; perhaps TRBD1 as D (6 bases). Germline V CDR1 and CDR2: MDHEN, SYDVKM. This CDR3 has 16 amino acids. V lost 3 bases to trimming and J lost 1 base, with 13 bases between them. Written as DNA, the CDR3 is TGTGCCAGCAGTTTCAGGGACGGGACAAGCAATCAGCCCCAGCATTTT. This encodes CASSFRDGTSNQPQHF.

The chain uses TRBV28 and TRBJ2-2; D gene ambiguous. V lost 9 bases and J lost 1, with 9 bases in between. The CDR3 covers 13 residues. Germline CDR1 MDHEN, CDR2 SYDVKM. The DNA of the CDR3 is TGTGCCAGTGGCCGGAGGAACACCGGGGAGCTGTTTTTT. Translating it yields CASGRRNTGELFF.

The V and J genes are TRBV7-9 and TRBJ2-7, with D possibly being TRBD2 (6 bases). CDR3 length: 14 amino acids. CDR1 is SEHNR, CDR2 FQNEAQ, per germline (reference sequence). Trimming took 5 bases from V and 7 from J, leaving 18 bases between them. The CDR3: CASSPGWGVAEQYF. CDR3 in DNA: TGTGCCAGCAGCCCCGGGTGGGGGGTTGCGGAGCAGTACTTC.

This clone was seen only a few times. The gene calls are TRBV3-1 (or the pseudogene TRBV3-2) and TRBJ1-6, with a weak D call TRBD1 (6 bases). Germline loops: CDR1 LGHDT, CDR2 YNNKEL (reference sequence). The CDR3 contains 16 residues. Trimming cost V 6 bases and J 10 bases, with 22 bases left between them. In DNA form, the CDR3 reads TGTGCCAGCAGGGAAGGGGGGGGGTCAATGAAATCACCCCTCCACTTT. Its protein is CASREGGGSMKSPLHF.

In its sample, this clone was seen once. The chain joins TRBV7-2 to TRBJ2-3, with D maybe TRBD2 (6 bases). CDR1 is SGHTA and CDR2 is FQGNSA in the germline V gene. The CDR3 sequence is 13 residues long. The ends were cut back, 8 bases at V and 1 base at J, with 10 bases in the middle. DNA of the CDR3: TGTGCCAGCGGCACGGGGGGCACAGATACGCAGTATTTT. It codes for CASGTGGTDTQYF.

This chain uses TRBV6-2 or TRBV6-3 with TRBJ2-3; 7 bases line up with TRBD2. The CDR3 is 17 amino acids. Unmatched junction bases numbered 8, after V lost 0 bases and J lost 2 bases. Looked up from germline, CDR1 is MNHEY and CDR2 is SVGEGT. The CDR3 spells CASSYSLGGSNTDTQYF. The CDR3, as DNA: TGTGCCAGCAGTTACTCTTTGGGCGGGAGTAACACAGATACGCAGTATTTT.

The V and J genes are TRBV4-2 and TRBJ1-3, with a tentative D call TRBD1 (6 bases). CDR1 is LGHNA and CDR2 is YNFKEQ in the germline V gene. CDR3 size: 15 residues. The V and J ends lost 1 base and 4 bases respectively, with 11 bases between them. CDR3 sequence: CASSQVAGAGNTIYF. CDR3 nucleotide sequence: TGTGCCAGCAGCCAAGTAGCGGGGGCCGGAAACACCATATATTTT.

The V call is TRBV7-9, the J call TRBJ2-2; D is ambiguous. The CDR3 has 14 residues. Germline V gene sequence: CDR1 SEHNR, CDR2 FQNEAQ (reference sequence). Between the trimmed V and J ends, which lost 1 base and 5 bases, there was a span of 8 bases. DNA for the CDR3: TGTGCCAGCAGCTTAGGGGCAGTGACCGGGGAGCTGTTTTTT. This codes for CASSLGAVTGELFF. Full variable domain (rest looked up from reference TRBV7-9 and TRBJ2-2): DTGVSQNPRHKITKRGQNVTFRCDPISEHNRLYWYRQTLGQGPEFLTYFQNEAQLEKSRLLSDRFSAERPKGSFSTLEIQRTEQGDSAMYLCASSLGAVTGELFFGEGSRLTVL.

The chain combines TRBV18 with TRBJ2-1; 9 bases match TRBD1. Looked up from germline, CDR1 is KGHSH and CDR2 is LQKENI. Unmatched junction bases numbered 14, after V lost 6 bases and J lost 2 bases. The CDR3 has 18 amino acids. The chain's CDR3 is CASSSLTGQGRTYNEQFF. The CDR3 DNA follows: TGTGCCAGCTCCTCCCTCACCGGACAGGGGAGGACCTACAATGAGCAGTTCTTC.

This clone has just one count. This chain links TRBV11-3 with TRBJ2-1; 10 bases fit TRBD2. Germline CDR1 and CDR2: SGHNT and YENEEA. This CDR3 is 14 amino acids long. The V and J ends lost 2 bases and 10 bases, in that order; junction bases with no gene match: 5. The CDR3 DNA reads TGTGCCAGCAGCTTAACTAGCGGGGTAGCGGAGCAGTTCTTC. Its translation is CASSLTSGVAEQFF.

This chain joins TRBV24-1 and TRBJ2-3; 7 nucleotides align to TRBD1. Looked up from germline, CDR1 is KGHDR and CDR2 is SFDVKD. This CDR3 has 20 amino acids. After removal of 3 bases from V and 0 bases from J, the junction contained 17 bases not matched to a gene. DNA of the CDR3: TGTGCCACCAGTGATCCGCCGGGACAGAGCGAGCCTTCTAGCACAGATACGCAGTATTTT. This encodes CATSDPPGQSEPSSTDTQYF.

The chain is built from TRBV12-3 or TRBV12-4 and TRBJ2-3; no clear D. The CDR3 length is 12 residues. V shed 5 bases and J shed 8 bases, with 11 bases lying between them. CDR3 region: CASSPRSGTQYF. In DNA form, the CDR3 reads TGTGCCAGCAGTCCCCGGTCCGGTACGCAGTATTTT.

This clone has only a few counts. This chain links TRBV19 with TRBJ2-5; 11 bases match TRBD1. Looked up from germline, CDR1 is LNHDA and CDR2 is SQIVND (reference sequence). Trimming cost V 6 bases and J 5 bases; bases outside gene matches: 8. This CDR3 is 15 amino acids long. CDR3 nucleotides: TGTGCCAGTAGCAGGGGACAGGGGGTGGTGGAGACCCAGTACTTC. This codes for CASSRGQGVVETQYF.

This sequence joins TRBV6-2 or TRBV6-3 and TRBJ1-2; 9 bases align to TRBD1. This CDR3 is 14 amino acids long. In germline, CDR1 is MNHEY, CDR2 SVGEGT. V lost 4 bases, J lost 10 bases, and 10 bases stayed unmatched. The CDR3 spells CASSSSGQGKDYTF. CDR3 DNA: TGTGCCAGCAGTTCCTCCGGACAGGGGAAGGACTACACCTTC.

The chain is built from TRBV4-1 and TRBJ1-6; a weak D match, TRBD1 (5 bases). The germline V gene has CDR1 MGHRA and CDR2 YSYEKL. Trimming took off 0 bases at V and 10 bases at J, with 13 bases between the two ends. This CDR3 spans 15 amino acids. CDR3 sequence (DNA): TGCGCCAGCAGCCAAGAGGGCAGGGTACAATCACCCCTCCACTTT. Translation gives CASSQEGRVQSPLHF.

This chain joins TRBV5-6 and TRBJ2-7; D perhaps matches TRBD2 (7 bases). V shed 3 bases and J shed 4 bases, with 14 bases lying between them. CDR3 length equals 14 residues. Germline-derived CDR1 and CDR2 are SGHDT and YYEEEE. The DNA of the CDR3 is TGTGCCAGCAGCTCGGGGCGGGGGCTGTACGAGCAGTACTTC. The encoded protein is CASSSGRGLYEQYF.

The chain carries TRBV3-1 (or the pseudogene TRBV3-2) and TRBJ2-5; 12 nucleotides match TRBD2. The length of the CDR3 is 16 residues. With V trimmed by 4 bases and J by 5 bases, 8 bases remained unmatched. Per the germline V gene, CDR1 is LGHDT and CDR2 is YNNKEL (reference sequence). Here the CDR3 reads CASSPPSGGVRETQYF. The CDR3 coding sequence is TGTGCCAGCAGCCCACCTAGCGGGGGGGTCAGGGAGACCCAGTACTTC.